These 22 T cell receptor beta chains were sequenced from one sample in a study of OX40 agonist ivuxolimab in advanced cancers. Here immunoSEQ multiplex PCR was the method, and the copy in TCRdb shows in-frame clones only, minus some. This sample has tens of thousands of clones, with roughly 88% found just once. This specimen was CD4+ or CD8+ T cells sorted from blood, taken in a trial of the OX40 agonist ivuxolimab. The source is an adult with an advanced solid tumor such as melanoma, head and neck, liver or kidney cancer.

The chain combines TRBV6-5 with TRBJ2-5; 9 bases line up with TRBD1. CDR1 is MNHEY and CDR2 is SVGAGI in the germline V gene. The CDR3 totals 15 residues. With 5 bases clipped from V and 2 bases from J, the junction kept 6 bases outside the gene matches. The CDR3 region is CASSGTGGLQETQYF. The CDR3 region has the DNA TGTGCCAGCAGTGGAACAGGGGGCCTGCAAGAGACCCAGTACTTC.

This clone was seen just once. This chain joins TRBV6-5 and TRBJ2-2; perhaps TRBD2 as D (5 bases). The CDR3 spans 15 residues. Between the trimmed V and J ends, which lost 5 bases and 3 bases, there was a span of 13 bases. CDR1 and CDR2 (germline): MNHEY, SVGAGI. The DNA for the CDR3 is TGTGCCAGCAGTCTTAGAGGGAGAGACACCGGGGAGCTGTTTTTT. Amino acid sequence: CASSLRGRDTGELFF.

The chain joins TRBV9 to TRBJ1-5; maybe TRBD1 (5 bases). The V end lost 4 bases, the J end lost 0 bases, and 11 bases lay between the germline ends. The CDR3 is 15 amino acids. The germline gives CDR1 SGDLS, CDR2 YYNGEE. CDR3: CASSPSGYSNQPQHF. In DNA, the CDR3 is TGTGCCAGCAGCCCATCAGGGTATAGCAATCAGCCCCAGCATTTT.

The chain combines TRBV27 with TRBJ2-7; weak D call: TRBD2 (5 bases). The CDR3 totals 11 residues. Germline values: CDR1 MNHEY, CDR2 SMNVEV (reference sequence). The ends were cut back, 4 bases at V and 7 bases at J, with 8 bases in the middle. The CDR3, as DNA: TGTGCCAGCAGTTCCGGCGGGGAGCAGTACTTC. Protein: CASSSGGEQYF.

The CDR3 spells CASSLREGNPYEQYF. The CDR3 DNA reads TGTGCCAGCAGCTTAAGGGAAGGAAACCCCTACGAGCAGTACTTC. The chain uses TRBV7-6 and TRBJ2-7; D is uncertain. In germline, CDR1 is SGHVS, CDR2 FNYEAQ. The V gene lost 2 bases and the J gene lost 2 bases, with 13 bases spanning the gap. The CDR3 runs 15 residues.

The V call is TRBV9, the J call TRBJ2-1, with TRBD2 matching 7 bases. This CDR3 is built from 15 residues. Germline CDR1 reads SGDLS; CDR2 reads YYNGEE. Unmatched junction bases numbered 12, after V lost 6 bases and J lost 6 bases. Here the CDR3 reads CASTKGGGSSNEQFF. The CDR3 DNA sequence: TGTGCCAGCACCAAGGGTGGCGGGAGCTCCAATGAGCAGTTCTTC.

The rearrangement joins TRBV6-5 to TRBJ1-2, with 11 positions matching TRBD1. This CDR3 region has 15 residues. The V gene's germline CDR1 is MNHEY and CDR2 SVGAGI. V gave up 10 bases and J gave up 4 bases; unmatched junction bases: 11. The CDR3 DNA follows: TGTGCCACCCAGTCCCCCGGGACAGGGGGCTATGGCTACACCTTC. Its protein is CATQSPGTGGYGYTF.

The rearrangement uses TRBV27 and TRBJ2-4; 10 positions agree with TRBD2. The V segment lost 0 bases and the J segment 7 bases; nucleotides outside the gene matches: 6. CDR3 length: 16 amino acids. CDR1 is MNHEY, CDR2 SMNVEV, per germline (reference sequence). The CDR3 sequence is CASSLSASGRGNIQYF. CDR3 DNA sequence: TGTGCCAGCAGTTTATCGGCTAGCGGGAGAGGGAACATTCAGTACTTC.

This chain's CDR3 is CASSLWQGNEKLFF. The DNA of the CDR3 is TGTGCCAGCAGCTTGTGGCAGGGAAACGAAAAACTGTTTTTT. This chain connects TRBV5-5 to TRBJ1-4; perhaps TRBD1 as D (5 bases). V lost 1 base and J 8 bases, leaving 12 bases between the germline ends. Germline V gives CDR1 SGHKS, CDR2 YYEKEE (reference sequence). CDR3 length: 14 residues.

V and J are TRBV4-1 and TRBJ2-7, with 7 nucleotides matching TRBD1. The germline V gene encodes CDR1 MGHRA and CDR2 YSYEKL. This CDR3 is built from 15 residues. J gave up 3 bases and V 1 base, and 6 bases lay outside the gene matches. CDR3 sequence: CASSQVTGVGYEQYF. The DNA for the CDR3 is TGCGCCAGCAGCCAAGTAACAGGGGTCGGCTACGAGCAGTACTTC.

The chain links TRBV29-1 to TRBJ1-1; D possibly corresponds to TRBD1 (6 bases). Germline V lookup: CDR1 SQVTM, CDR2 ANQGSEA. V was pared by 7 bases and J by 1 base, with 16 bases between. The CDR3 has 14 amino acids. The CDR3 coding sequence is TGCAGCGCACTCAGGACAGACTCGAACACTGAAGCTTTCTTT. It is translated as CSALRTDSNTEAFF.

This CDR3 is CASSLFSTLADEQYF. CDR3 nucleotide sequence: TGTGCCAGCAGCTTGTTTAGCACCCTCGCGGACGAGCAGTACTTC. V is TRBV5-8 and J is TRBJ2-7; D is uncertain. V shed 1 base and J shed 5 bases, with 16 bases lying between them. This CDR3 is 15 amino acids long. Germline V gene lookup returns CDR1 SGHTS and CDR2 YDEGEE.

V and J are TRBV5-1 and TRBJ1-1; D remains unclear. CDR1 SGHRS and CDR2 YFSETQ come from the germline V gene. This CDR3 region has 13 residues. V shed 4 bases and J shed 5 bases, with 12 bases lying between them. CDR3 nucleotides: TGCGCCAGCAGCCGCCGCCTGGAGACTGAAGCTTTCTTT. It encodes CASSRRLETEAFF.

The chain combines TRBV6-5 with TRBJ2-2; D not certain. The CDR3 contains 13 residues. Per the germline V gene, CDR1 is MNHEY and CDR2 is SVGAGI. V shed 1 base and J shed 5 bases, with 5 bases lying between them. CDR3 bases: TGTGCCAGCAGTTACTTTCGGACCGGGGAGCTGTTTTTT. Protein product: CASSYFRTGELFF.

The V call is TRBV4-2, the J call TRBJ2-7; 7 bases are a match to TRBD1. In germline, CDR1 is LGHNA, CDR2 YNFKEQ. This CDR3 region has 15 residues. V dropped 3 bases and J dropped 0; count of bases not matched to a gene: 5. The CDR3 protein is CASSQTTGSSYEQYF. The CDR3 DNA reads as TGTGCCAGCAGCCAGACGACAGGGAGCTCCTACGAGCAGTACTTC.

This chain uses TRBV28 with TRBJ2-3, with D hard to call. The V end was cut by 4 bases, the J end by 1 base, with 3 bases between. The germline CDR1 and CDR2 sequences are MDHEN and SYDVKM. This CDR3 is built from 12 residues. For the CDR3, the DNA is TGTGCCAGCAGTTGGGGCACAGATACGCAGTATTTT. Translation: CASSWGTDTQYF.

J is TRBJ1-3 and V is TRBV7-6, with 9 nucleotides matching TRBD1. Germline assignment: CDR1 SGHVS and CDR2 FNYEAQ. This CDR3 region has 16 residues. V was clipped by 5 bases and J by 0 bases; unmatched bases: 5. The DNA for the CDR3 is TGTGCCAGCAGCGGACAGGGGTCGAACTCTGGAAACACCATATATTTT. This encodes CASSGQGSNSGNTIYF.

The chain couples TRBV2 to TRBJ2-4, with 11 bases that match TRBD2. J was trimmed by 7 bases and V by 2 bases; bases with no gene match: 10. CDR3 size: 17 residues. Looked up from germline, CDR1 is SNHLY and CDR2 is FYNNEI. CDR3 residues: CASSESTGTSGHNIQYF. CDR3 DNA sequence: TGTGCCAGCAGTGAAAGTACCGGGACTAGCGGACATAACATTCAGTACTTC.

This clone showed up just once. The CDR3 sequence is CSAGPGTEAFF. For the CDR3, the DNA is TGCAGTGCGGGACCGGGAACTGAAGCTTTCTTT. J is TRBJ1-1 and V is TRBV20-1; D is perhaps TRBD1 (5 bases). V was trimmed by 6 bases and J by 5 bases, leaving 10 bases between them. Germline-derived CDR1 and CDR2 are DFQATT and SNEGSKA (reference sequence). The CDR3 totals 11 residues.

The rearrangement uses TRBV5-4 and TRBJ1-5, with TRBD1 matching over 8 bases. The CDR3 has 15 residues. The V gene's germline CDR1 is SGHNT and CDR2 YYREEE (reference sequence). Germline trimming cut 4 bases from V and 5 bases from J; bases unmatched to any gene: 8. The CDR3 DNA is TGTGCCAGCAGCACCAGGGGGCGCGGAGATCAGCCCCAGCATTTT. Translating gives CASSTRGRGDQPQHF.

The gene calls are TRBV4-1 and TRBJ2-1; D is undetermined. Germline assignment: CDR1 MGHRA and CDR2 YSYEKL. The ends were cut back, 1 base at V and 0 bases at J, with 7 bases in the middle. The CDR3 extends over 15 amino acids. The CDR3 region is CASSQGASSYNEQFF. CDR3 in DNA: TGCGCCAGCAGCCAAGGGGCAAGCTCCTACAATGAGCAGTTCTTC.

This clone was observed many times. The chain has TRBV4-1 and TRBJ2-1; D is tentatively TRBD1 or TRBD2 (5 bases each). Trimming took off 7 bases at V and 8 bases at J, with 21 bases between the two ends. The germline V gene encodes CDR1 MGHRA and CDR2 YSYEKL. The CDR3 covers 15 residues. The CDR3 DNA reads as TGCGCCAGCAACATCGGGACGTACGCTGGGGATGAGCAGTTCTTC. Its translation: CASNIGTYAGDEQFF.